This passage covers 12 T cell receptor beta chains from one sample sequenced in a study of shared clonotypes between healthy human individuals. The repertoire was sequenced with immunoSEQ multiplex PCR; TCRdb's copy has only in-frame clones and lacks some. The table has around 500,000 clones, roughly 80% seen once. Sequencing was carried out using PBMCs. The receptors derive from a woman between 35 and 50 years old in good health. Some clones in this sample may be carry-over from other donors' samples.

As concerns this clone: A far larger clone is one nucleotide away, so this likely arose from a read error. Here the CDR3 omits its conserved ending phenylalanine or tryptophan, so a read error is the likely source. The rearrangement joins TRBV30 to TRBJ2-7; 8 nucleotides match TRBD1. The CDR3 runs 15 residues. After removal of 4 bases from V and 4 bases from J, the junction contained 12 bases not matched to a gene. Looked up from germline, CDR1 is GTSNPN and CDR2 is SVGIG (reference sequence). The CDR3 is CAWISLQGAFYEQYL. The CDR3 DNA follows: TGTGCCTGGATATCCCTGCAGGGGGCTTTTTACGAGCAGTACTTA.

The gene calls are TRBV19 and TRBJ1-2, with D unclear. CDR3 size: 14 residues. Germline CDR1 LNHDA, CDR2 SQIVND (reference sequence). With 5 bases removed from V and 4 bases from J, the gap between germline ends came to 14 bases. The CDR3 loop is CASSPNAETYGYTF. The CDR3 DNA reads TGTGCCAGTAGTCCTAACGCAGAAACCTATGGCTACACCTTC.

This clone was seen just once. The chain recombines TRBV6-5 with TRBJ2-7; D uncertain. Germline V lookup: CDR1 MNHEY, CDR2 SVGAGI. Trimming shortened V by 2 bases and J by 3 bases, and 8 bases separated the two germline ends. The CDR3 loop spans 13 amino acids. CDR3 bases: TGTGCCAGCAGTTACGGGTGGGACTACGAGCAGTACTTC. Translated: CASSYGWDYEQYF.

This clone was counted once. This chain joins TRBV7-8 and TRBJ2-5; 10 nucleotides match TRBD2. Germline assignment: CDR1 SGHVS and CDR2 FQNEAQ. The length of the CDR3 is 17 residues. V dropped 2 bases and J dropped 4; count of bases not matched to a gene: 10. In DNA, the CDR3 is TGTGCCAGCAGCTTACAAGTGGCTAGCGGGAGTAGAGAGACCCAGTACTTC. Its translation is CASSLQVASGSRETQYF.

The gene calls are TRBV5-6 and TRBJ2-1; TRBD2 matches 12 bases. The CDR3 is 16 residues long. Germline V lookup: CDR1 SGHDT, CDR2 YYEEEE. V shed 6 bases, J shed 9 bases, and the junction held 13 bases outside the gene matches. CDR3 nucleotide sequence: TGTGCCAGCAACCAGCTAGCGGGAGGGCCGGGTGGTGAGCAGTTCTTC. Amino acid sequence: CASNQLAGGPGGEQFF.

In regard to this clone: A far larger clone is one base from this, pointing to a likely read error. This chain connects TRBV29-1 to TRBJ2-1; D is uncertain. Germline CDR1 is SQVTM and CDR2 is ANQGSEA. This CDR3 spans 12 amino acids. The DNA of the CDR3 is TGCAGCGTCCCCGAGTTCTACAGTGAGCAGTTCTTC. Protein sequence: CSVPEFYSEQFF.

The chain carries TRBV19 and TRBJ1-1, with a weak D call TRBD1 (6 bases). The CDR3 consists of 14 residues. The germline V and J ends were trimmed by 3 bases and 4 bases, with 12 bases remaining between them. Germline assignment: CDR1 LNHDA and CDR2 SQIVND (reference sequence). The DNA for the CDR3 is TGTGCCAGTAGTATGGGCAGGGGTGCCACTGAAGCTTTCTTT. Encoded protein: CASSMGRGATEAFF.

This CDR3 reads CASRQGAGTEAFF. The CDR3 DNA reads TGTGCCAGTAGACAGGGGGCAGGCACTGAAGCTTTCTTT. This chain links TRBV19 with TRBJ1-1; 9 nucleotides line up with TRBD1. The germline V gene encodes CDR1 LNHDA and CDR2 SQIVND (reference sequence). Losses at the gene ends were 6 bases for V and 4 bases for J; bases not matched to a gene: 3. The CDR3 contains 13 residues.

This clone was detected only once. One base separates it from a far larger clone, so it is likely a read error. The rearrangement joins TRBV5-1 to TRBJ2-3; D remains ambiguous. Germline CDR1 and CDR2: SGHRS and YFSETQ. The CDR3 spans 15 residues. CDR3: CANSADGPSTDTQYF. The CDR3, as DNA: TGCGCCAACAGCGCTGACGGACCTAGCACAGATACGCAGTATTTT.

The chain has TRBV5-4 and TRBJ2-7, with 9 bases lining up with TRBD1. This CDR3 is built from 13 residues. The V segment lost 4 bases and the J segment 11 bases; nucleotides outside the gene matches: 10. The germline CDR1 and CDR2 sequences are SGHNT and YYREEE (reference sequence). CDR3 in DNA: TGTGCCAGCAGCCGCCAAGGGACAGGGAATAAGTACTTC. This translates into CASSRQGTGNKYF.

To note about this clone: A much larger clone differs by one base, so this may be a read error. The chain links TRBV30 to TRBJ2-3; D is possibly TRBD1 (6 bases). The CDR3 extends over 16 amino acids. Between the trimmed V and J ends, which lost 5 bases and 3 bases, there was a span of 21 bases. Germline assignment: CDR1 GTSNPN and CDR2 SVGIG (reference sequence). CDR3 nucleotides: TGTGCCTGGGGGACCGGAGTGGGGGCTCCAACAGATACGCAGTATTTT. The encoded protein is CAWGTGVGAPTDTQYF. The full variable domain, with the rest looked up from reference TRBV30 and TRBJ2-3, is SQTIHQWPATLVQPVGSPLSLECTVEGTSNPNLYWYRQAAGRGLQLLFYSVGIGQISSEVPQNLSASRPQDRQFILSSKKLLLSDSGFYLCAWGTGVGAPTDTQYFGPGTRLTVL.

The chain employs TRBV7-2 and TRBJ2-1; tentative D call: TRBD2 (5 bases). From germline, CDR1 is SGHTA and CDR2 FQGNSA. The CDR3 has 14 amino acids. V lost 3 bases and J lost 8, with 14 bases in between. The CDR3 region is CASSFVGLHDEQFF. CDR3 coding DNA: TGTGCCAGCAGCTTTGTTGGACTCCACGATGAGCAGTTCTTC.